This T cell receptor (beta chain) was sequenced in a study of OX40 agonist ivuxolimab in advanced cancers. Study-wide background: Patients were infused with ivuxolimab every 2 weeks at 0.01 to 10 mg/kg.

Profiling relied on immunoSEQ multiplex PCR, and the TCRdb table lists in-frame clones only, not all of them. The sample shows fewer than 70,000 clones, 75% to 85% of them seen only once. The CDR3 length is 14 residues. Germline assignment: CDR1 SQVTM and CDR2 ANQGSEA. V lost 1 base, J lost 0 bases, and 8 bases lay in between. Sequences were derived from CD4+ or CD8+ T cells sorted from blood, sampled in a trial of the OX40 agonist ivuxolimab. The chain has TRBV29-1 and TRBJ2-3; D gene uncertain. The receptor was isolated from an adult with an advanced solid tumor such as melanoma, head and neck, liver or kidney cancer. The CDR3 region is CSVEGVFSTDTQYF. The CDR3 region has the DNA TGCAGCGTTGAAGGGGTCTTTAGCACAGATACGCAGTATTTT.